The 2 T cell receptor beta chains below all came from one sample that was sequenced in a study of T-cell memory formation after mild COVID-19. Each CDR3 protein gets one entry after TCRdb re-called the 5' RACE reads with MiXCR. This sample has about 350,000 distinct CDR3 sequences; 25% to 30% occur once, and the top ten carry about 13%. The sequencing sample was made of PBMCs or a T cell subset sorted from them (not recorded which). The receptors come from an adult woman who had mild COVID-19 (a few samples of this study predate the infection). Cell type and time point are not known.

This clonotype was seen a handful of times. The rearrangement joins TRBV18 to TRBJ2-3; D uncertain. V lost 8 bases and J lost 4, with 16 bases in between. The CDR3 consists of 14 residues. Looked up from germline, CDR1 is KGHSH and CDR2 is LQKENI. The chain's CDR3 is CASTLNVGSDTQYF. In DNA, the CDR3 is TGTGCCAGCACCCTCAATGTTGGTTCAGATACGCAGTATTTT.

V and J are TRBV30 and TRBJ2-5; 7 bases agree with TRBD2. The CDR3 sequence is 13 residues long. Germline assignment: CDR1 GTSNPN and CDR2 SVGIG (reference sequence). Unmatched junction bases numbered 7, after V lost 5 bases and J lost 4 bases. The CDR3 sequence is CAWLTSLPETQYF. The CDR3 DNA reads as TGTGCCTGGTTGACTAGCTTGCCAGAGACCCAGTACTTC.